These 30 T cell receptor beta chains were all obtained from the same sample, sequenced in a study of blood T cell repertoires in COVID-19. Repertoires were generated with immunoSEQ multiplex PCR, while TCRdb's copy carries only in-frame clones and drops some. Here the sample spans 57,000 or so clones, around 81% being singletons. The material sequenced was peripheral blood. These TCRs come from a man aged 65-85 years with acute or convalescent COVID-19.

The chain employs TRBV7-8 and TRBJ2-1, with TRBD2 matching over 9 bases. The CDR3 contains 17 residues. Germline CDR1 SGHVS, CDR2 FQNEAQ. With 3 bases clipped from V and 1 base from J, the junction kept 7 bases outside the gene matches. The chain's CDR3 is CASSLLGGGASYNEQFF. The CDR3 nucleotides are TGTGCCAGCAGCTTGTTGGGCGGGGGGGCGTCCTACAATGAGCAGTTCTTC.

The chain employs TRBV23-1 and TRBJ2-6, with TRBD1 identical over 11 bases. TRBV23-1 is treated as an ORF (open reading frame) with a function not yet certain. J was trimmed by 0 bases and V by 0 bases; bases with no gene match: 13. This CDR3 is 22 amino acids long. The CDR3 sequence is CASSQSGQGVLNPDSGANVLTF. CDR3 DNA: TGCGCCAGCAGTCAATCGGGACAGGGGGTCCTCAATCCCGACTCTGGGGCCAACGTCCTGACTTTC.

The chain uses TRBV15 and TRBJ2-1; TRBD2 matches 7 bases. After removal of 4 bases from V and 0 bases from J, the junction contained 9 bases not matched to a gene. Germline loops: CDR1 LNHNV, CDR2 YYDKDF (reference sequence). There are 17 residues in the CDR3. The CDR3 DNA is TGTGCCACCAGCACCCGACTAGCTTCCTCCTCCTACAATGAGCAGTTCTTC. Residues: CATSTRLASSSYNEQFF.

The chain links TRBV5-1 to TRBJ1-2, with D possibly being TRBD1 (5 bases). Trimming removed 4 bases from V and 0 bases from J, with 16 bases in between. The CDR3 is 16 amino acids. The germline V gene encodes CDR1 SGHRS and CDR2 YFSETQ. Written as DNA, the CDR3 is TGCGCCAGCAGCGGCTCCACAGGACCCGCTAACTATGGCTACACCTTC. As protein: CASSGSTGPANYGYTF. Together with reference TRBV5-1 and TRBJ1-2, the CDR3 gives the full variable domain: KAGVTQTPRYLIKTRGQQVTLSCSPISGHRSVSWYQQTPGQGLQFLFEYFSETQRNKGNFPGRFSGRQFSNSRSEMNVSTLELGDSALYLCASSGSTGPANYGYTFGSGTRLTVV.

The CDR3: CASSGLPGTEAFF. The CDR3 nucleotides are TGTGCCAGCAGTGGATTACCAGGGACTGAAGCTTTCTTT. V gene TRBV2 combines with J gene TRBJ1-1, with a weak D call TRBD1 (5 bases). V shed 4 bases and J shed 5 bases, with 11 bases lying between them. CDR1 is SNHLY, CDR2 FYNNEI, per germline. The CDR3 runs to 13 residues. Variable domain in full (rest from reference TRBV2 and TRBJ1-1): EPEVTQTPSHQVTQMGQEVILRCVPISNHLYFYWYRQILGQKVEFLVSFYNNEISEKSEIFDDQFSVERPDGSNFTLKIRSTKLEDSAMYFCASSGLPGTEAFFGQGTRLTVV.

This clone showed up just a few times. The V gene is TRBV27, the J gene TRBJ2-1; TRBD1 matches at 7 bases. The CDR3 has 15 amino acids. Trimming took 5 bases from V and 5 from J; bases not matched to a gene: 9. Germline V lookup: CDR1 MNHEY, CDR2 SMNVEV (reference sequence). For the CDR3, the DNA is TGTGCCAGCAGTCCAGGGGGTTCCTTTAACAATGAGCAGTTCTTC. This encodes CASSPGGSFNNEQFF.

The gene calls are TRBV5-1 and TRBJ2-3; D might be TRBD1 (6 bases). Germline V gene data show CDR1 as SGHRS and CDR2 as YFSETQ. The V gene lost 0 bases and the J gene lost 1 base, with 9 bases spanning the gap. CDR3 length equals 15 residues. CDR3 region: CASSLDAGGTDTQYF. DNA of the CDR3: TGCGCCAGCAGCTTGGATGCAGGGGGCACAGATACGCAGTATTTT.

This sequence joins TRBV27 and TRBJ1-1; possible D gene TRBD1, 5 bases. Germline lookup yields CDR1 MNHEY and CDR2 SMNVEV (reference sequence). The CDR3 runs to 14 residues. Trimming took 2 bases from V and 3 from J, leaving 10 bases between them. CDR3 sequence (DNA): TGTGCCAGCAGTTTAACCCGGGGGGACACTGAAGCTTTCTTT. Translated: CASSLTRGDTEAFF.

The rearrangement links TRBV25-1 to TRBJ2-1, with 11 bases fitting TRBD1. Germline V CDR1 and CDR2: MGHDK, SYGVNS. With V trimmed by 4 bases and J by 2 bases, 1 base remained unmatched. CDR3 length: 15 residues. CDR3 DNA: TGTGCCAGCAGTGCGGGACAGGGGGCCTACAATGAGCAGTTCTTC. Translated, it gives CASSAGQGAYNEQFF.

The V gene is TRBV11-2, the J gene TRBJ1-5; D ambiguous. This CDR3 spans 16 amino acids. Per the germline V gene, CDR1 is SGHAT and CDR2 is FQNNGV. V was cut by 5 bases and J by 0 bases, with 14 bases left in between. DNA for the CDR3: TGTGCCAGCAGCGCGGGAGGCCTCTATAGCAATCAGCCCCAGCATTTT. This codes for CASSAGGLYSNQPQHF.

J is TRBJ2-3 and V is TRBV2; possible D gene TRBD2, 5 bases. Germline CDR1 reads SNHLY; CDR2 reads FYNNEI. The CDR3 is 15 amino acids. V was pared by 4 bases and J by 0 bases, with 11 bases between. CDR3 protein: CASSGSSASTDTQYF. The CDR3 DNA is TGTGCCAGCAGTGGGAGTAGCGCTAGCACAGATACGCAGTATTTT.

This clone was recorded a few times. This chain links TRBV6-4 with TRBJ1-3; no reliable D call. The CDR3 extends over 14 amino acids. CDR1 and CDR2 from the germline V gene are MRHNA and SNTAGT. V dropped 10 bases and J dropped 0 bases, with 13 bases sitting between them. CDR3 sequence: CANPGPFSGNTIYF. As DNA, the CDR3 is TGTGCCAACCCGGGTCCCTTCTCTGGAAACACCATATATTTT.

The chain recombines TRBV29-1 with TRBJ2-7; 9 bases align to TRBD1. There are 15 residues in the CDR3. The junction had 7 bases not matched to a gene; V was cut back by 4 bases and J by 0 bases. Germline V gene sequence: CDR1 SQVTM, CDR2 ANQGSEA. CDR3 DNA sequence: TGCAGCGTTGCTGGGACAGGGACAGGCTCCTACGAGCAGTACTTC. It codes for CSVAGTGTGSYEQYF.

The chain couples TRBV4-1 to TRBJ1-2; D might be TRBD1 (5 bases). CDR3 length: 14 amino acids. The germline V and J ends were trimmed by 0 bases and 7 bases, with 12 bases remaining between them. Germline V CDR1 and CDR2: MGHRA, YSYEKL. The CDR3 DNA reads as TGCGCCAGCAGCCAAGAATCCCAGGGCCGTGGCTACACCTTC. Translation: CASSQESQGRGYTF.

The chain carries TRBV6-5 and TRBJ1-5; TRBD1 matches 9 bases. Germline CDR1 MNHEY, CDR2 SVGAGI. V was clipped by 2 bases and J by 5 bases; unmatched bases: 7. The length of the CDR3 is 16 residues. DNA for the CDR3: TGTGCCAGCAGTTACCCGCGGGACAGGGACTATCAGCCCCAGCATTTT. It codes for CASSYPRDRDYQPQHF.

J is TRBJ1-6 and V is TRBV19; D may be TRBD1 (6 bases). CDR3 length: 14 residues. V was pared by 3 bases and J by 10 bases, with 13 bases between. Germline V lookup: CDR1 LNHDA, CDR2 SQIVND (reference sequence). The CDR3, as DNA: TGTGCCAGTAGTATCAGGGGTTCGGCGTCACCCCTCCACTTT. Amino acid sequence: CASSIRGSASPLHF.

The genes are TRBV3-1 (or the pseudogene TRBV3-2) and TRBJ2-5, with 7 bases aligning to TRBD2. V trimming: 6 bases; J trimming: 5 bases; junction bases outside the gene matches: 15. The CDR3 consists of 16 residues. Germline assignment: CDR1 LGHDT and CDR2 YNNKEL (reference sequence). CDR3 in amino acids: CASSPAAGVSGETQYF. CDR3 DNA: TGTGCCAGCAGTCCCGCGGCGGGGGTCAGCGGGGAGACCCAGTACTTC.

V gene TRBV5-1 combines with J gene TRBJ2-3, with 13 bases aligning to TRBD2. The CDR3 runs to 16 residues. After removal of 1 base from V and 6 bases from J, the junction contained 5 bases not matched to a gene. Germline V gives CDR1 SGHRS, CDR2 YFSETQ. The CDR3 DNA reads as TGCGCCAGCAGCTTGACTAGCGGGGGGGCCTCGGATACGCAGTATTTT. Translated: CASSLTSGGASDTQYF.

V usage is TRBV19 and J usage is TRBJ1-1; D is possibly TRBD1 (5 bases). This CDR3 is 13 amino acids long. The V gene lost 5 bases and the J gene lost 6 bases, with 13 bases spanning the gap. Germline CDR1 LNHDA, CDR2 SQIVND (reference sequence). Written as DNA, the CDR3 is TGTGCCAGTAGTCATGGGGGGAGCGCTGAAGCTTTCTTT. Protein sequence: CASSHGGSAEAFF.

The chain uses TRBV21-1 and TRBJ2-3; whether TRBD1, the table's D call, matches the DNA was not checked. TRBV21-1 is designated a pseudogene. This CDR3 comprises 14 residues. The CDR3: CASSNGRAWDTQYF. The CDR3 nucleotides are TGTGCCAGCAGCAACGGCAGGGCGTGGGATACGCAGTATTTT.

The chain combines TRBV6-5 with TRBJ2-3; D gene uncertain. Trimming left V 5 bases short and J 6 bases short, with 12 bases between. Looked up from germline, CDR1 is MNHEY and CDR2 is SVGAGI. This CDR3 contains 13 residues. The CDR3 is CASSPQRRDTQYF. The CDR3 nucleotides are TGTGCCAGCAGTCCCCAGCGCCGGGATACGCAGTATTTT.

There are a few counts of this clone. J is TRBJ1-5 and V is TRBV2; D uncertain. The germline gives CDR1 SNHLY, CDR2 FYNNEI. V lost 3 bases to trimming and J lost 0 bases, with 12 bases between them. The CDR3 has 16 residues. The DNA for the CDR3 is TGTGCCAGCAGTGAGGGCGCAGAATATAGCAATCAGCCCCAGCATTTT. Its translation: CASSEGAEYSNQPQHF.

V usage is TRBV10-3 and J usage is TRBJ2-2; 11 bases are a match to TRBD2. The CDR3 covers 17 residues. The germline CDR1 and CDR2 sequences are ENHRY and SYGVKD. V was clipped by 4 bases and J by 1 base; unmatched bases: 5. The CDR3 region is CAISGASGGKNTGELFF. The CDR3 DNA reads TGTGCCATCAGTGGGGCTAGCGGGGGGAAGAACACCGGGGAGCTGTTTTTT.

This chain uses TRBV19 with TRBJ1-2; D is unresolved. The CDR3 has 14 amino acids. Trimming removed 3 bases at V and 2 bases at J, with 10 bases between. The germline gives CDR1 LNHDA, CDR2 SQIVND (reference sequence). The DNA for the CDR3 is TGTGCCAGTAGTATGCGGGCCCCCAACTATGGCTACACCTTC. It translates to CASSMRAPNYGYTF.

The CDR3 loop reads CASSQMTGGEQYF. The DNA for the CDR3 is TGTGCCAGCAGCCAAATGACAGGGGGCGAGCAGTACTTC. The chain combines TRBV3-1 (or the pseudogene TRBV3-2) with TRBJ2-7; 9 bases map to TRBD1. Germline values: CDR1 LGHDT, CDR2 YNNKEL (reference sequence). The length of the CDR3 is 13 residues. Losses at the gene ends were 2 bases for V and 6 bases for J; bases not matched to a gene: 2.

The chain is built from TRBV5-4 and TRBJ1-2; D perhaps matches TRBD1 (5 bases). CDR1 is SGHNT, CDR2 YYREEE, per germline (reference sequence). V was trimmed by 2 bases and J by 14 bases, leaving 13 bases between them. There are 11 residues in the CDR3. The CDR3 DNA reads TGTGCCAGCAGCTTCCCTGGGGCGCGGACCTTC. This gives the protein CASSFPGARTF.

The chain is built from TRBV6-5 and TRBJ2-1, with D maybe TRBD1 (5 bases). The CDR3 loop spans 15 amino acids. V shed 2 bases and J shed 9 bases, with 17 bases lying between them. Germline lookup yields CDR1 MNHEY and CDR2 SVGAGI. The CDR3 here is CASSYRMIGAGEQFF. CDR3 nucleotide sequence: TGTGCCAGCAGTTACCGGATGATTGGGGCCGGTGAGCAGTTCTTC.

This clone has only one observation. The genes are TRBV11-2 and TRBJ1-1; TRBD1 might be the D (5 bases). CDR3 length: 14 residues. V gave up 3 bases and J gave up 4 bases, with 12 bases separating them. Germline CDR1 reads SGHAT; CDR2 reads FQNNGV. The CDR3 is CASSFSRGSTEAFF. The CDR3 bases are TGTGCCAGCAGCTTCTCTCGGGGGTCCACTGAAGCTTTCTTT.

This chain joins TRBV3-1 (or the pseudogene TRBV3-2) and TRBJ2-5; 7 positions match TRBD1. The CDR3 has 14 amino acids. Germline assignment: CDR1 LGHDT and CDR2 YNNKEL (reference sequence). V shed 6 bases and J 2 bases; nucleotides not matched to a gene: 6. CDR3 DNA: TGTGCCAGCAGACTGGGGACAGAACAAGAGACCCAGTACTTC. Protein sequence: CASRLGTEQETQYF.

The J gene is TRBJ1-5, the V gene TRBV6-1, with TRBD1 matching over 9 bases. CDR3 length: 16 residues. Germline V gene data show CDR1 as MNHNS and CDR2 as SASEGT. With 1 base clipped from V and 6 bases from J, the junction kept 7 bases outside the gene matches. CDR3 region: CASSEDGGTGFQPQHF. CDR3 DNA sequence: TGTGCCAGCAGTGAAGACGGGGGGACAGGGTTTCAGCCCCAGCATTTT.